This T cell receptor beta chain was recovered during a study of T cell responses to AZD1222 COVID-19 vaccine (dated by TCRdb to the early 2020s). Turning to the overall study: AZD1222 recipients with second doses at about 4 weeks or about 12 weeks were pooled, because spike-specific TCR depth and breadth did not differ between schedules. Trial participants were enrolled by age into 18-55, 56-69 and 70-plus year subgroups, with roughly 160, 29 and 62 TCR-sequenced participants respectively. TCR sequencing covered 233 trial participants: 200 to 220 given two doses of AZD1222 and some 25 given two doses of MenACWY control vaccine.

On the study overall, not on this receptor specifically: Reportedly, almost half of the unique spike-specific TCRs recognized epitopes lying outside the regions that are mutated in the B.1.351 and B.1.1.7 variants. The whole spike protein was spanned by vaccine-associated CD4 TCRs, and dominant responses were seen in regions 160-218 and 743-854. Conclusions about previously exposed vaccinees were limited because only a handful of AZD1222 recipients were SARS-CoV-2 seropositive at baseline. Participants were mostly white British, with more females than males. The authors suggested clonal diversity may have been underestimated. After two AZD1222 doses, both the breadth and the depth of spike-specific TCRs were significantly higher than at day 0 and than in MenACWY recipients. Because no day 14 peak-response samples were available, the repertoires could be characterized only after the peak T cell response. The 56-69-year group was small, and its depth increase did not reach significance, likely because of low power.

The CDR3 regions of human TCRbeta chains were analyzed by immunosequencing. In the authors' own workflow: TCRs in the repertoires were compared against a reference library of SARS-CoV-2-specific TCRs that had been generated with the MIRA antigen-specificity platform. Breadth meant the fraction of unique TCRs that were SARS-CoV-2-associated, whereas depth meant the fraction of total T cells that were SARS-CoV-2-associated. Each spike-specific TCR was assigned to its reactive spike region and to a CD4 or CD8 class using the MIRA data. Log10-transformed breadth and depth values were compared by one-way ANOVA with Sidak's multiple comparisons tests. TCRdb obtained this table from immuneACCESS and retained in-frame rearrangements with V and J assigned. These tables miss some clones; where compared with another copy, unresolved V genes account for less than half of the shortfall, and the remainder is unexplained. That table supplies the V and J calls and clone size; D and trimming were determined from the DNA. The sample has 90,000 to 100,000 clones on record, around 88% of them singletons. The ten largest account for around 7% of the sample.

In regard to this clone: Its antigen is currently not known. Base qualities are not provided; no much larger clone lies one nucleotide away.

Reading the germline V gene gives CDR1 SGDLS and CDR2 YYNGEE. The CDR3, cysteine through phenylalanine, is 16 amino acids long. Of the read, only the CDR3 DNA is kept; its 48 bases are in frame from base 1. Trimming takes 2 bases from V and 4 bases from J, and the germline ends sit 15 bases apart. The time point label here, explained by the study, means: baseline before first vaccination. Vaccinee samples were obtained from the UK trials COV001 and COV002, which included a single-blind randomized controlled phase 2/3 trial of AZD1222 (ChAdOx1 nCoV-19) in healthy adults. Trial participant PBMC samples were collected at day 0 and day 28 after the second dose for TCRbeta chain sequencing.

The chain joins TRBV9 to TRBJ2-2, with a tentative D gene TRBD2 over 7 matching bases. The clonotype comes from an adult in good health. The specimen was peripheral blood, collected on day 0 of AZD1222 vaccination. The sequence in DNA is TGTGCCAGCAGCGTCGACCGGGGGGCCGGCACCGGGGAGCTGTTTTTT. Its translation is CASSVDRGAGTGELFF.